This TCR beta chain was documented in a study of blood T cell repertoires in COVID-19. As for the study in general: From the United States, Italy and Spain came samples of acute and convalescent COVID-19. Sample material is recorded as cDNA or gDNA derived from T cells, B-cell-depleted T cells, or PBMCs.

Study processing details: Scientists estimated how many nucleated cells there were by amplifying reference gene primers. Some clones are missing from TCRdb's copy, which holds only in-frame ones; the method was immunoSEQ multiplex PCR. V, J and clone size are those of that table, while D and trimming were read from the DNA. This table holds 45,000 to 65,000 clones, 90% found once. The CDR3 consists of 16 residues. The V and J ends lost 3 bases and 6 bases, in that order; junction bases with no gene match: 9. The V gene's germline CDR1 is SGHRS and CDR2 YFSETQ. Input material: peripheral blood. The TCR originated in a woman older than 75 with acute or convalescent COVID-19. The chain employs TRBV5-1 and TRBJ2-1, with 10 positions matching TRBD2. The CDR3 nucleotides read TGCGCCAGCAGCTCTGGCGGGCTAGCGGGAGCCAATGAGCAGTTCTTC. Encoded protein: CASSSGGLAGANEQFF.